This paragraph covers one T cell receptor (beta chain) sequence. This record comes from a study of blood T cell repertoires in COVID-19. Study as a whole: Both acute and convalescent COVID-19 samples were obtained from the United States, Italy and Spain. From T cells, B-cell-depleted T cells, or PBMCs came the material, which was cDNA or gDNA.

In the original processing: Amplification of reference gene primers provided the estimated nucleated cell counts. The method was immunoSEQ multiplex PCR; TCRdb's version includes in-frame clones alone and lacks a portion of them. V, J and clone size reflect that table, while D and trimming were determined from the DNA. The sample shows some 57,000 clones, 70% to 90% of them seen only once. This CDR3 comprises 14 residues. The germline V and J ends were trimmed by 6 bases and 4 bases, with 13 bases remaining between them. The germline V gene has CDR1 MNHNY and CDR2 SVGAGI (reference sequence). Sequenced material: peripheral blood. This chain joins TRBV6-6 and TRBJ1-5; D uncertain. This clonotype was sampled from a man aged 65 to 79 with acute or convalescent COVID-19. The CDR3 region is CASRPGPSNQPQHF. The CDR3 bases are TGTGCCAGCAGGCCGGGTCCGTCGAATCAGCCCCAGCATTTT.